These T cell receptor beta chains were read from a single sample in a study of beta chain features in type 1 diabetes. Assay: immunoSEQ multiplex PCR; the TCRdb copy retains only in-frame clones and omits some. The table has roughly 220,000 clones, roughly 16% seen once. The sample taken for sequencing was naive CD4+ T cells from blood. The receptor set was obtained from a man aged 30 to 45 with type 1 diabetes. The CDR3 runs from the conserved cysteine through the conserved F or W. Each record gives: J gene, V gene, D gene, clone size, CDR3 protein, CDR3 DNA. A D gene is named only where the DNA matches it firmly. Clone size, where shown, is once, few, many, or a class for clones that have expanded.

j_gene: TRBJ1-3; v_gene: TRBV4-1; d_gene: NA; abundance: NA; CDR3aa: CASKGVFRGGNTIYF; CDR3nt: TGCGCCAGCAAGGGCGTTTTCAGGGGAGGAAACACCATATATTTT
j_gene: TRBJ1-1; v_gene: TRBV29-1; d_gene: NA; abundance: NA; CDR3aa: CSGLMSGNTEAFF; CDR3nt: TGCAGCGGGCTCATGTCAGGGAACACTGAAGCTTTCTTT
j_gene: TRBJ2-5; v_gene: TRBV30; d_gene: TRBD1; abundance: NA; CDR3aa: CAWSVYQGAGETQYF; CDR3nt: TGTGCCTGGAGTGTTTATCAGGGGGCAGGAGAGACCCAGTACTTC
j_gene: TRBJ2-4; v_gene: TRBV7-9; d_gene: NA; abundance: few; CDR3aa: CASSLEGTPNIQYF; CDR3nt: TGTGCCAGCAGCTTAGAGGGGACTCCAAACATTCAGTACTTC
j_gene: TRBJ2-1; v_gene: TRBV29-1; d_gene: TRBD2; abundance: NA; CDR3aa: CSVAALRASGYNEQFF; CDR3nt: TGCAGCGTTGCCGCTCTTCGGGCTAGCGGATACAATGAGCAGTTCTTC
j_gene: TRBJ2-1; v_gene: TRBV6-6; d_gene: NA; abundance: NA; CDR3aa: CASSYRDNEQFF; CDR3nt: TGTGCCAGCAGTTACAGGGACAATGAGCAGTTCTTC
j_gene: TRBJ1-2; v_gene: TRBV30; d_gene: NA; abundance: NA; CDR3aa: CAWSKTGVIGGYTF; CDR3nt: TGTGCCTGGAGTAAAACGGGTGTAATAGGTGGCTACACCTTC
j_gene: TRBJ2-5; v_gene: TRBV30; d_gene: NA; abundance: few; CDR3aa: CAWIQGGETQYF; CDR3nt: TGTGCCTGGATCCAGGGAGGAGAGACCCAGTACTTC
j_gene: TRBJ2-5; v_gene: TRBV9; d_gene: NA; abundance: NA; CDR3aa: CASSVGGNPGAETQYF; CDR3nt: TGTGCCAGCAGCGTAGGAGGGAACCCAGGGGCAGAGACCCAGTACTTC
j_gene: TRBJ2-6; v_gene: TRBV19; d_gene: NA; abundance: few; CDR3aa: CATSDTRSGANVLTF; CDR3nt: TGTGCCACCTCGGACACCCGCTCTGGGGCCAACGTCCTGACTTTC
j_gene: TRBJ2-7; v_gene: TRBV28; d_gene: NA; abundance: NA; CDR3aa: CASSLISYEQYF; CDR3nt: TGTGCCAGCAGTTTAATCTCCTACGAGCAGTACTTC
j_gene: TRBJ2-2; v_gene: TRBV4-1; d_gene: TRBD2; abundance: NA; CDR3aa: CASSHDSGRNTGELFF; CDR3nt: TGCGCCAGCAGCCATGACAGCGGGAGGAACACCGGGGAGCTGTTTTTT
j_gene: TRBJ1-2; v_gene: TRBV13; d_gene: TRBD1; abundance: NA; CDR3aa: CASSTRQGINYGYTF; CDR3nt: TGTGCCAGCAGCACAAGACAGGGAATCAACTATGGCTACACCTTC
j_gene: TRBJ2-1; v_gene: TRBV7-9; d_gene: NA; abundance: few; CDR3aa: CASSIRYPFF; CDR3nt: TGTGCCAGCAGCATTAGGTATCCGTTCTTC
j_gene: TRBJ2-7; v_gene: TRBV27; d_gene: NA; abundance: NA; CDR3aa: CASSLKLKDYEQYF; CDR3nt: TGTGCCAGCAGTTTAAAACTGAAAGACTACGAGCAGTACTTC
j_gene: TRBJ2-4; v_gene: TRBV25-1; d_gene: NA; abundance: few; CDR3aa: CASKGANIQYF; CDR3nt: TGTGCCAGCAAGGGTGCGAACATTCAGTACTTC
j_gene: TRBJ2-3; v_gene: TRBV30; d_gene: NA; abundance: NA; CDR3aa: CAWNPTRRGSTDTQYF; CDR3nt: TGTGCCTGGAACCCGACGAGGCGGGGAAGCACAGATACGCAGTATTTT
j_gene: TRBJ2-1; v_gene: TRBV5-4; d_gene: TRBD1; abundance: few; CDR3aa: CASSFGGTGVSNEQFF; CDR3nt: TGTGCCAGCAGCTTCGGTGGGACAGGGGTGAGCAATGAGCAGTTCTTC
j_gene: TRBJ2-7; v_gene: TRBV25-1; d_gene: TRBD1; abundance: few; CDR3aa: CASSLGSGQGYEQYF; CDR3nt: TGTGCCAGCAGTTTGGGCTCGGGACAGGGCTACGAGCAGTACTTC
j_gene: TRBJ2-7; v_gene: TRBV11-3; d_gene: NA; abundance: NA; CDR3aa: CASSPDEGTYEQYF; CDR3nt: TGTGCCAGCAGCCCGGACGAAGGTACCTACGAGCAGTACTTC
j_gene: TRBJ1-1; v_gene: TRBV29-1; d_gene: NA; abundance: few; CDR3aa: CSVGQLMNTEAFF; CDR3nt: TGCAGCGTTGGGCAGCTTATGAACACTGAAGCTTTCTTT
j_gene: TRBJ2-1; v_gene: TRBV4-3; d_gene: TRBD2; abundance: few; CDR3aa: CASSRLGGSYNEQFF; CDR3nt: TGCGCCAGCAGCCGTTTGGGAGGGAGCTACAATGAGCAGTTCTTC
j_gene: TRBJ1-2; v_gene: TRBV20-1; d_gene: NA; abundance: NA; CDR3aa: CSAGHGYTF; CDR3nt: TGCAGTGCAGGGCATGGCTACACCTTC
j_gene: TRBJ2-1; v_gene: TRBV29-1; d_gene: NA; abundance: NA; CDR3aa: CSVARVGYNEQFF; CDR3nt: TGCAGCGTTGCGCGGGTAGGCTACAATGAGCAGTTCTTC
j_gene: TRBJ2-7; v_gene: TRBV4-1; d_gene: NA; abundance: NA; CDR3aa: CASSPADGQRNLYEQYF; CDR3nt: TGCGCCAGCAGCCCCGCGGATGGACAGCGCAATCTCTACGAGCAGTACTTC
j_gene: TRBJ2-1; v_gene: TRBV7-3; d_gene: TRBD1; abundance: NA; CDR3aa: CASSSGQGSDEQFF; CDR3nt: TGTGCCAGCAGCTCCGGACAGGGTAGCGATGAGCAGTTCTTC
j_gene: TRBJ2-3; v_gene: TRBV14; d_gene: NA; abundance: NA; CDR3aa: CASSQEGVLGDTQYF; CDR3nt: TGTGCCAGCAGCCAAGAAGGGGTACTCGGGGATACGCAGTATTTT
j_gene: TRBJ2-7; v_gene: TRBV4-2; d_gene: NA; abundance: NA; CDR3aa: CASSQDRQSYEQYF; CDR3nt: TGTGCCAGCAGCCAAGACCGGCAGTCCTACGAGCAGTACTTC
j_gene: TRBJ2-7; v_gene: TRBV14; d_gene: NA; abundance: few; CDR3aa: CASSQAVRGSYEQYF; CDR3nt: TGTGCCAGCAGCCAAGCTGTTAGGGGGTCCTACGAGCAGTACTTC
j_gene: TRBJ2-5; v_gene: TRBV5-1; d_gene: NA; abundance: few; CDR3aa: CASSFQSNQETQYF; CDR3nt: TGCGCCAGCAGCTTCCAATCCAACCAAGAGACCCAGTACTTC
j_gene: TRBJ2-1; v_gene: TRBV7-3; d_gene: TRBD2; abundance: NA; CDR3aa: CASSDPSSGNRNEQFF; CDR3nt: TGTGCCAGCAGCGATCCTTCTAGCGGGAATCGGAATGAGCAGTTCTTC
j_gene: TRBJ1-2; v_gene: TRBV29-1; d_gene: TRBD1; abundance: few; CDR3aa: CSVAQGAGGYTF; CDR3nt: TGCAGCGTGGCCCAGGGGGCAGGTGGCTACACCTTC
j_gene: TRBJ2-3; v_gene: TRBV5-4; d_gene: TRBD2; abundance: NA; CDR3aa: CASSLALSGLAGRKDTQYF; CDR3nt: TGTGCCAGCAGCTTGGCCCTCAGCGGACTAGCGGGGAGGAAAGATACGCAGTATTTT
j_gene: TRBJ2-7; v_gene: TRBV13; d_gene: NA; abundance: NA; CDR3aa: CASSLSMSSEQYF; CDR3nt: TGTGCCAGCAGCTTAAGCATGAGTTCCGAGCAGTACTTC
j_gene: TRBJ2-1; v_gene: TRBV5-6; d_gene: TRBD1; abundance: few; CDR3aa: CASRRGQSPYNEQFF; CDR3nt: TGTGCCAGCAGAAGGGGACAGTCCCCCTACAATGAGCAGTTCTTC
j_gene: TRBJ2-5; v_gene: TRBV28; d_gene: TRBD1; abundance: NA; CDR3aa: CASSSSGQGAGETQYF; CDR3nt: TGTGCCAGCAGTTCCTCCGGACAGGGGGCAGGGGAGACCCAGTACTTC
j_gene: TRBJ2-5; v_gene: TRBV5-1; d_gene: TRBD1; abundance: NA; CDR3aa: CASSLEGTGQETQYF; CDR3nt: TGCGCCAGCAGCTTGGAGGGGACAGGCCAAGAGACCCAGTACTTC
j_gene: TRBJ2-2; v_gene: TRBV25-1; d_gene: NA; abundance: few; CDR3aa: CASSPPVGTGELFF; CDR3nt: TGTGCCAGCAGTCCCCCAGTTGGCACCGGGGAGCTGTTTTTT
j_gene: TRBJ1-1; v_gene: TRBV9; d_gene: NA; abundance: few; CDR3aa: CASSPRTALNTEAFF; CDR3nt: TGTGCCAGCAGCCCCCGGACAGCTTTGAACACTGAAGCTTTCTTT
j_gene: TRBJ2-5; v_gene: TRBV14; d_gene: TRBD1; abundance: few; CDR3aa: CASSQRQGVWETQYF; CDR3nt: TGTGCCAGCAGCCAGAGACAGGGCGTGTGGGAGACCCAGTACTTC
j_gene: TRBJ2-6; v_gene: TRBV23-1; d_gene: NA; abundance: NA; CDR3aa: CASSRRRSGANVLTF; CDR3nt: TGCGCCAGCAGTAGACGGCGCTCTGGGGCCAACGTCCTGACTTTC